One and the same sample provided the 21 T cell receptor beta chains below, sequenced in a study of T-cell memory formation after mild COVID-19. MiXCR, run by TCRdb on the 5' RACE reads, gives a single entry per CDR3 protein. The sample has roughly 450,000 distinct CDR3 sequences; over 15% are singletons. The sequencing input was PBMCs or a T cell subset sorted from them (not recorded which). The source of these receptors is a man aged 18 to 35 who had mild COVID-19 (a few samples of this study predate the infection). Cell type and time point are not known.

This clonotype appeared many times. This chain connects TRBV4-2 to TRBJ2-4; D is ambiguous. Germline lookup yields CDR1 LGHNA and CDR2 YNFKEQ. This CDR3 has 13 amino acids. Trimming left V 1 base short and J 2 bases short, with 3 bases between. CDR3 region: CASSQGTKNIQYF. Written as DNA, the CDR3 is TGTGCCAGCAGCCAAGGAACCAAAAACATTCAGTACTTC.

The chain has TRBV5-1 and TRBJ1-1, with D possibly TRBD1 on 6 matching bases. The CDR3 sequence is 16 residues long. Germline CDR1 reads SGHRS; CDR2 reads YFSETQ. With 4 bases removed from V and 5 bases from J, the gap between germline ends came to 21 bases. This CDR3 reads CASSQYWGGGETEAFF. CDR3 coding DNA: TGCGCCAGCAGCCAATATTGGGGGGGCGGAGAGACTGAAGCTTTCTTT.

This chain connects TRBV12-3 or TRBV12-4 to TRBJ2-5; no definite D call. The CDR3 is 14 residues long. Trimming cost V 2 bases and J 7 bases, with 14 bases left between them. The CDR3 nucleotides read TGTGCCAGCAGTTTAAATCCGGGCGCACGGACCCAGTACTTC. It is translated as CASSLNPGARTQYF.

V gene TRBV7-7 combines with J gene TRBJ2-5; D is ambiguous. Germline V gives CDR1 SSHAT, CDR2 FNYEAQ (reference sequence). The CDR3 loop spans 13 amino acids. The CDR3 DNA is TGTGCTAGCTCCCGAGTGGCCCAAGAGACCCAGTACTTC. Protein sequence: CASSRVAQETQYF.

This rearrangement joins TRBV25-1 to TRBJ2-5; 11 bases are shared with TRBD1. This CDR3 spans 15 amino acids. The V and J ends lost 4 bases and 5 bases, in that order; junction bases with no gene match: 6. The germline gives CDR1 MGHDK, CDR2 SYGVNS. The CDR3 here is CASSGDRGKRETQYF. The DNA of the CDR3 is TGTGCCAGCAGTGGGGACAGGGGGAAACGGGAGACCCAGTACTTC.

The chain recombines TRBV6-1 with TRBJ2-5, with D possibly matching TRBD1 (6 bases). Germline loops: CDR1 MNHNS, CDR2 SASEGT. CDR3 length: 13 residues. Trimming pared 7 bases from V and 3 bases from J, leaving 12 bases between. DNA of the CDR3: TGTGCCAGCACTAGGAACAGGGAAGAGACCCAGTACTTC. This gives the protein CASTRNREETQYF.

This clonotype was counted at least ten times. The V gene is TRBV7-3, the J gene TRBJ2-1; 9 bases map to TRBD2. Germline CDR1 reads SGHTA; CDR2 reads FQGTGA. The J segment lost 4 bases and the V segment lost 8 bases, leaving 6 bases of the junction unmatched. This CDR3 contains 14 residues. This CDR3 is CASSVLAGYNEQFF. CDR3 coding DNA: TGTGCCAGCTCTGTCCTAGCGGGGTACAATGAGCAGTTCTTC.

This clonotype was seen more than once but under ten times. V is TRBV7-2 and J is TRBJ2-1; D is perhaps TRBD1 (6 bases). This CDR3 region has 15 residues. The V gene's germline CDR1 is SGHTA and CDR2 FQGNSA. Trimming took 1 base from V and 7 from J, leaving 14 bases between them. CDR3 amino acids: CASSLDRALGNEQFF. In nucleotides, the CDR3 is TGTGCCAGCAGCTTAGACAGGGCCCTCGGGAATGAGCAGTTCTTC. The entire variable domain, with the rest obtained from reference TRBV7-2 and TRBJ2-1, is as follows: GAGVSQSPSNKVTEKGKDVELRCDPISGHTALYWYRQSLGQGLEFLIYFQGNSAPDKSGLPSDRFSAERTGGSVSTLTIQRTQQEDSAVYLCASSLDRALGNEQFFGPGTRLTVL.

The rearrangement links TRBV6-2 or TRBV6-3 to TRBJ1-2, with D tentatively TRBD1 (6 bases). The CDR3 is 12 amino acids. The germline V gene encodes CDR1 MNHEY and CDR2 SVGEGT. V was shortened by 0 bases and J by 7 bases, with 6 bases between the two germline ends. The CDR3 region has the DNA TGTGCCAGCAGTTACTCGGACAGTGGCTACACCTTC. Protein sequence: CASSYSDSGYTF.

The chain couples TRBV7-7 to TRBJ2-3, with D uncertain. The length of the CDR3 is 14 residues. The germline CDR1 and CDR2 sequences are SSHAT and FNYEAQ (reference sequence). V was cut by 1 base and J by 3 bases, with 8 bases left in between. This CDR3 reads CASSLGQWTDTQYF. The CDR3 DNA reads as TGTGCCAGCAGCTTAGGGCAGTGGACAGATACGCAGTATTTT.

This clonotype was counted only a few times. The chain joins TRBV5-1 to TRBJ1-4; D is unclear. This CDR3 comprises 12 residues. CDR1 and CDR2 (germline): SGHRS, YFSETQ. Trimming pared 1 base from V and 3 bases from J, leaving 1 base between. The CDR3 here is CASSLPNEKLFF. The CDR3 nucleotides read TGCGCCAGCAGCTTGCCTAATGAAAAACTGTTTTTT.

This clonotype was seen repeatedly, ten times or more. The chain couples TRBV5-1 to TRBJ2-3; D may correspond to TRBD1 or TRBD2 (7 bases each). The germline V gene has CDR1 SGHRS and CDR2 YFSETQ. V lost 4 bases and J lost 6, with 27 bases in between. The CDR3 spans 18 residues. The CDR3 region has the DNA TGCGCCAGCAGCAAATCGGGGGGACAGTTGTTTATCGGGGATACGCAGTATTTT. Protein product: CASSKSGGQLFIGDTQYF. The complete variable domain, with remaining parts taken from reference TRBV5-1 and TRBJ2-3, reads KAGVTQTPRYLIKTRGQQVTLSCSPISGHRSVSWYQQTPGQGLQFLFEYFSETQRNKGNFPGRFSGRQFSNSRSEMNVSTLELGDSALYLCASSKSGGQLFIGDTQYFGPGTRLTVL.

This clonotype was counted only a few times. The rearrangement joins TRBV29-1 to TRBJ1-2; 7 bases are shared with TRBD1. The CDR3 totals 13 residues. V lost 5 bases to trimming and J lost 4 bases; unmatched junction nucleotides: 7. Germline V gene lookup returns CDR1 SQVTM and CDR2 ANQGSEA. The CDR3 sequence: CSVLTGNRYGYTF. CDR3 DNA sequence: TGCAGCGTTTTGACAGGGAACCGCTATGGCTACACCTTC.

The rearrangement joins TRBV9 to TRBJ2-1; no definite D call. The CDR3 consists of 15 residues. Germline V lookup: CDR1 SGDLS, CDR2 YYNGEE. V was clipped by 1 base and J by 10 bases, with 18 bases between them. The CDR3 region has the DNA TGTGCCAGCAGCGTAAACCCATCCATCGCCGGCGAGCAGTTCTTC. Protein: CASSVNPSIAGEQFF.

The V and J genes are TRBV9 and TRBJ2-3, with TRBD2 as a possible D gene (5 bases). This CDR3 contains 15 residues. The germline gives CDR1 SGDLS, CDR2 YYNGEE. V gave up 0 bases and J gave up 2 bases, with 10 bases separating them. CDR3 sequence: CASSVVNGVTDTQYF. CDR3 bases: TGTGCCAGCAGCGTAGTCAACGGGGTCACAGATACGCAGTATTTT.

This clonotype was counted a few times. The chain is built from TRBV6-5 and TRBJ1-1; TRBD1 matches at 7 bases. Germline V gives CDR1 MNHEY, CDR2 SVGAGI. V lost 6 bases and J lost 9; bases outside the gene matches: 4. This CDR3 has 11 residues. The CDR3: CASSQTGKAFF. CDR3 nucleotide sequence: TGTGCCAGCAGCCAGACAGGGAAAGCTTTCTTT.

This clonotype has more than one count but fewer than ten. This sequence joins TRBV20-1 and TRBJ2-7, with 9 bases aligning to TRBD2. Losses at the gene ends were 0 bases for V and 0 bases for J; bases not matched to a gene: 3. This CDR3 comprises 15 residues. Germline V lookup: CDR1 DFQATT, CDR2 SNEGSKA (reference sequence). The CDR3 DNA is TGCAGTGCTAGAGATGGGACTAGCAGCTCCTACGAGCAGTACTTC. It is translated as CSARDGTSSSYEQYF.

This clonotype has a handful of counts. Here the CDR3 DNA reads TGTGCCAGCAGCCCGCTCGGGACGGGACCATACGAGCAGTACGTC. As protein: CASSPLGTGPYEQYV. The J gene is TRBJ2-7, the V gene TRBV3-1, with D tentatively TRBD1 or TRBD2 (5 bases each). The germline gives CDR1 LGHDT, CDR2 YNNKEL (reference sequence). Trimming cost V 4 bases and J 4 bases, with 17 bases left between them. The CDR3 runs 15 residues.

This clonotype was detected only a few times. This chain joins TRBV5-1 and TRBJ2-1, with D perhaps TRBD1 or TRBD2 (5 bases each). The germline V and J ends were trimmed by 4 bases and 6 bases, with 23 bases remaining between them. This CDR3 contains 17 residues. The germline V gene has CDR1 SGHRS and CDR2 YFSETQ. CDR3 sequence: CASSIGDRDVPSNEQFF. CDR3 in DNA: TGCGCCAGCAGCATTGGGGACCGGGACGTTCCTTCCAATGAGCAGTTCTTC.

V and J are TRBV21-1 and TRBJ1-6; TRBD1 was called by the table and not checked on the DNA. TRBV21-1 is deemed a pseudogene. The CDR3 has 21 residues. This CDR3 is CASSKVPVRGIPSSYNSPLHF. The CDR3 bases are TGTGCCAGCAGCAAAGTCCCGGTCCGGGGGATCCCCAGCTCCTATAATTCACCCCTCCACTTT.

This clonotype turned up a few times. The rearrangement joins TRBV20-1 to TRBJ1-4; possibly TRBD1 for D (5 bases). Trimming stripped 0 bases from V and 1 base from J, with 6 bases between. This CDR3 has 14 residues. Germline CDR1 reads DFQATT; CDR2 reads SNEGSKA (reference sequence). CDR3 DNA sequence: TGCAGTGCTAGAGATACAGGAACTAATGAAAAACTGTTTTTT. It translates to CSARDTGTNEKLFF.